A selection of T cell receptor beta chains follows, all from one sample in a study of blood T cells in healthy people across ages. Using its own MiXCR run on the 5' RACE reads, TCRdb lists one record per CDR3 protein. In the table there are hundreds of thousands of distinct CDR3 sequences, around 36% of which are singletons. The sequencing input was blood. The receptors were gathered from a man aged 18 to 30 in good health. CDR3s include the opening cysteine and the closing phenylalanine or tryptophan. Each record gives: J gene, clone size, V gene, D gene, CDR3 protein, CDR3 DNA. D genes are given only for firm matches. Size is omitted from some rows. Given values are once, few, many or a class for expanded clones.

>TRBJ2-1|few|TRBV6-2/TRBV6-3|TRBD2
CASSYLSGGLNNEQFF
TGTGCCAGCAGTTACCTTAGCGGGGGACTTAACAATGAGCAGTTCTTC
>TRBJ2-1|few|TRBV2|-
CASRSGPEQFF
TGTGCCAGCAGGTCGGGCCCTGAGCAGTTCTTC
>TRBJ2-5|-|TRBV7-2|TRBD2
CASSSRTSGTQYF
TGTGCCAGCAGCTCCCGGACTAGCGGAACCCAGTACTTC
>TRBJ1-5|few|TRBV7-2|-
CATAGYRGQPQHF
TGTGCCACCGCTGGGTACCGGGGTCAGCCCCAGCATTTT
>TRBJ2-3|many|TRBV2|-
CASSMTGYTSTDTQYF
TGTGCCAGCAGCATGACTGGTTATACTAGCACAGATACGCAGTATTTT
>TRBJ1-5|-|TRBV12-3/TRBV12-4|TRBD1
CASTPKPGQGNQPQHF
TGTGCCAGCACCCCTAAACCGGGACAGGGGAATCAGCCCCAGCATTTT
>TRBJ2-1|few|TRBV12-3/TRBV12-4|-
CASSWAGGTNEQFF
TGTGCCAGCAGTTGGGCAGGGGGGACCAATGAGCAGTTCTTC
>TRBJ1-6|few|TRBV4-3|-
CASSQVHRNSPLHF
TGCGCCAGCAGCCAAGTTCATCGTAATTCACCCCTCCACTTT
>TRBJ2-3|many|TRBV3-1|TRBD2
CASSQLGLAGRTDTQYF
TGTGCCAGCAGCCAACTGGGACTAGCGGGGCGCACAGATACGCAGTATTTT
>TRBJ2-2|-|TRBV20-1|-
CSASVGANTGELFF
TGCAGTGCTAGTGTGGGGGCGAACACCGGGGAGCTGTTTTTT
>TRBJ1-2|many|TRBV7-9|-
CASSSPRSQDYGYTF
TGTGCCAGCAGCTCCCCCCGGAGCCAAGACTATGGCTACACCTTC
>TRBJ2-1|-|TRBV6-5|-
CASSLTGGGTYNEQFF
TGTGCCAGCAGTTTGACAGGAGGTGGGACTTACAATGAGCAGTTCTTC
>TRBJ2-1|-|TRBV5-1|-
CASARMGDHNEQFF
TGCGCCAGCGCTCGGATGGGGGACCACAATGAGCAGTTCTTC
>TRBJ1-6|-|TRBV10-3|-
CAISESSGDGNSPLHF
TGTGCCATCAGTGAGTCTTCAGGGGATGGAAATTCACCCCTCCACTTT
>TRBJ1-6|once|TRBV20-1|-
CSAKQGTNSPLHF
TGCAGTGCAAAGCAGGGAACTAATTCACCCCTCCACTTT
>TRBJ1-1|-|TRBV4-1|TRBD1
CASSPGQGVNTEAFF
TGCGCCAGCAGCCCGGGACAGGGTGTGAACACTGAAGCTTTCTTT
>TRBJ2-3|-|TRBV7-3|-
CASSPQGTGADTQYF
TGTGCCAGCAGCCCCCAGGGGACTGGCGCAGATACGCAGTATTTT